One and the same sample provided the 11 T cell receptor beta chains below, sequenced in a study of identifying expanded T cells in peripheral blood. TCRdb keeps only in-frame clones here, not all; method: immunoSEQ multiplex PCR. The sample carries about 76,000 clones, 84% recorded once. Sequencing was carried out using blood. These receptors came from a person aged 18-69 years in good health.

The chain has TRBV19 and TRBJ2-7, with 7 bases lining up with TRBD1. The V and J ends lost 4 bases and 0 bases, in that order; junction bases with no gene match: 9. CDR1 LNHDA and CDR2 SQIVND come from the germline V gene (reference sequence). The length of the CDR3 is 16 residues. CDR3 protein: CASSTPGRGSSYEQYF. CDR3 in DNA: TGTGCCAGTAGTACCCCCGGCAGGGGGAGCTCCTACGAGCAGTACTTC.

This rearrangement joins TRBV7-8 to TRBJ2-7; D ambiguous. CDR3 size: 13 residues. V dropped 0 bases and J dropped 4 bases, with 7 bases sitting between them. Germline assignment: CDR1 SGHVS and CDR2 FQNEAQ. The CDR3 protein is CASSLASEYEQYF. The CDR3 coding sequence is TGTGCCAGCAGCTTAGCATCAGAGTACGAGCAGTACTTC.

The V and J genes are TRBV27 and TRBJ2-5, with 7 nucleotides matching TRBD2. With 6 bases clipped from V and 4 bases from J, the junction kept 11 bases outside the gene matches. The CDR3 runs to 15 residues. The germline V gene has CDR1 MNHEY and CDR2 SMNVEV (reference sequence). CDR3 nucleotide sequence: TGTGCCAGCAGGCAAGGACTAGAGGGGTCAGAGACCCAGTACTTC. Translating gives CASRQGLEGSETQYF.

V usage is TRBV4-2 and J usage is TRBJ1-1, with unresolved D. The CDR3 is made up of 15 amino acids. Trimming cost V 0 bases and J 1 base, with 9 bases left between them. Per the germline V gene, CDR1 is LGHNA and CDR2 is YNFKEQ. DNA for the CDR3: TGTGCCAGCAGCCAAGAGGTTACGGCGAACACTGAAGCTTTCTTT. Translating gives CASSQEVTANTEAFF.

The J gene is TRBJ1-2, the V gene TRBV19, with 7 bases lining up with TRBD1. The germline V gene encodes CDR1 LNHDA and CDR2 SQIVND (reference sequence). Losses at the gene ends were 3 bases for V and 1 base for J; bases not matched to a gene: 5. The CDR3 consists of 15 residues. CDR3 DNA: TGTGCCAGTAGTATTCGGACAGGTATTAACTATGGCTACACCTTC. It is translated as CASSIRTGINYGYTF. The full variable domain, rest sourced from reference TRBV19 and TRBJ1-2, is DGGITQSPKYLFRKEGQNVTLSCEQNLNHDAMYWYRQDPGQGLRLIYYSQIVNDFQKGDIAEGYSVSREKKESFPLTVTSAQKNPTAFYLCASSIRTGINYGYTFGSGTRLTVV.

The V and J genes are TRBV7-2 and TRBJ2-1, with D possibly being TRBD2 (5 bases). Trimming shortened V by 6 bases and J by 8 bases, and 14 bases separated the two germline ends. The germline V gene encodes CDR1 SGHTA and CDR2 FQGNSA. This CDR3 has 13 residues. The CDR3 loop reads CASRAASIDEQFF. CDR3 bases: TGTGCCAGCAGGGCGGCTAGCATCGATGAGCAGTTCTTC.

The chain couples TRBV28 to TRBJ2-7, with TRBD2 as a possible D gene (5 bases). Germline CDR1 MDHEN, CDR2 SYDVKM. V lost 3 bases, J lost 3 bases, and 9 bases lay in between. This CDR3 region has 13 residues. The CDR3 loop reads CASSLVRGYEQYF. CDR3 nucleotides: TGTGCCAGCAGTTTGGTTCGGGGCTACGAGCAGTACTTC.

This chain joins TRBV29-1 and TRBJ2-5, with D unclear. Germline assignment: CDR1 SQVTM and CDR2 ANQGSEA. The germline V and J ends were trimmed by 4 bases and 5 bases, with 14 bases remaining between them. The CDR3 consists of 13 residues. CDR3 nucleotides: TGCAGCGTTGCCCCTAGTGGTCCGGAGACCCAGTACTTC. It yields the protein CSVAPSGPETQYF.

This chain uses TRBV28 with TRBJ1-1; D is unclear. The CDR3 is 12 amino acids. Germline V gene data show CDR1 as MDHEN and CDR2 as SYDVKM. V lost 3 bases, J lost 0 bases, and 2 bases lay in between. The CDR3 region has the DNA TGTGCCAGCAGTTTGATGAACACTGAAGCTTTCTTT. Translated: CASSLMNTEAFF.

The V gene is TRBV10-3, the J gene TRBJ1-2; 10 nucleotides match TRBD1. This CDR3 spans 13 amino acids. Germline lookup yields CDR1 ENHRY and CDR2 SYGVKD. V lost 10 bases, J lost 3 bases, and 5 bases stayed unmatched. The CDR3 protein is CATGDRGDYGYTF. In DNA, the CDR3 is TGTGCCACTGGGGACAGGGGAGACTATGGCTACACCTTC.

J is TRBJ2-1 and V is TRBV19; TRBD2 matches 7 bases. This CDR3 has 16 residues. Germline V gives CDR1 LNHDA, CDR2 SQIVND (reference sequence). V was pared by 4 bases and J by 5 bases, with 11 bases of the junction left unmatched. As DNA, the CDR3 is TGTGCCAGTAGTAATCCCGAGGCGGGAGTCCACAATGAGCAGTTCTTC. Its protein is CASSNPEAGVHNEQFF.